This is a list of T cell receptor beta chains from one sample in a study of T cells after yellow fever vaccination. TCRdb ran MiXCR on the 5' RACE reads and lists one entry per CDR3 protein. The sample lists 500,000 to 650,000 distinct CDR3 sequences, about 12% seen once, with approximately 15% in the top ten. The material sequenced was PBMCs, taken on the day of the yellow fever booster vaccination. These receptors all come from a man between 25 and 39 years old who received the YFV17D yellow fever vaccine. CDR3s include the opening cysteine and the closing phenylalanine or tryptophan. Fields, in order: CDR3 DNA, CDR3 protein, V gene, J gene, D gene, clone size. The D gene is left open where the match is weak. Not every row has a clone size; where given, it reads once, few, many or a size class.

CDR3 DNA: TGTGCCAGCAGCCAGAACAACGGGGGGATACCCGCAGATACGCAGTATTTT
CDR3 protein: CASSQNNGGIPADTQYF
V gene: TRBV12-3/TRBV12-4
J gene: TRBJ2-3
D gene: TRBD2
clone size: -

CDR3 DNA: TGCAGCCCCCTTGAACCCACCTACAATGAGCAGTTCTTC
CDR3 protein: CSPLEPTYNEQFF
V gene: TRBV20-1
J gene: TRBJ2-1
D gene: -
clone size: -

CDR3 DNA: TGTGCCAGCAGCTCAACCCCGACAGGGGGCACCGACGGGGAGCTGTTTTTT
CDR3 protein: CASSSTPTGGTDGELFF
V gene: TRBV9
J gene: TRBJ2-2
D gene: TRBD1
clone size: -

CDR3 DNA: TGCAGTGCTAGAATCTTTCGACTGGTCCAAGAGACCCAGTACTTC
CDR3 protein: CSARIFRLVQETQYF
V gene: TRBV20-1
J gene: TRBJ2-5
D gene: -
clone size: few

CDR3 DNA: TGTGCCAGCAGCTTAGGAATCGGGACAGGGGGCGAAAAACTGTTTTTT
CDR3 protein: CASSLGIGTGGEKLFF
V gene: TRBV7-8
J gene: TRBJ1-4
D gene: TRBD1
clone size: -

CDR3 DNA: TGCGCCAGCAGCCAACCCCCAGGGGGATTTTACGAGCAGTACTTC
CDR3 protein: CASSQPPGGFYEQYF
V gene: TRBV4-1
J gene: TRBJ2-7
D gene: TRBD1
clone size: -

CDR3 DNA: TGTGCCAGCAGCGTGGGGACAGTTGAAAAGGAGGCTTTCTTT
CDR3 protein: CASSVGTVEKEAFF
V gene: TRBV9
J gene: TRBJ1-1
D gene: TRBD1
clone size: few

CDR3 DNA: TGTGCCAGCAGCACCCTTGAGACCCAGTACTTC
CDR3 protein: CASSTLETQYF
V gene: TRBV7-8
J gene: TRBJ2-5
D gene: -
clone size: many

CDR3 DNA: TGCAGCGTTGCACTGGAAGCCAAAAACATTCAGTACTTC
CDR3 protein: CSVALEAKNIQYF
V gene: TRBV29-1
J gene: TRBJ2-4
D gene: -
clone size: few

CDR3 DNA: TGCAGTGCTCCAGCCTCTGGGGCCAACGTCCTGACTTTC
CDR3 protein: CSAPASGANVLTF
V gene: TRBV20-1
J gene: TRBJ2-6
D gene: -
clone size: few

CDR3 DNA: TGTGCCAGCACCGAGACAGGGCGGACCGGGGAGCTGTTTTTT
CDR3 protein: CASTETGRTGELFF
V gene: TRBV3-1
J gene: TRBJ2-2
D gene: TRBD1
clone size: few

CDR3 DNA: TGTGCCAGCTCACCATCAGCCGGGAACGCTGAAGCTTTCTTT
CDR3 protein: CASSPSAGNAEAFF
V gene: TRBV18
J gene: TRBJ1-1
D gene: -
clone size: few

CDR3 DNA: TGTGCCACCAGCACTGCCGGGACTAAATCCTACGAGCAGTACTTC
CDR3 protein: CATSTAGTKSYEQYF
V gene: TRBV15
J gene: TRBJ2-7
D gene: TRBD2
clone size: -

CDR3 DNA: TGCAGCGTTCGAACGGACAGGGGACCAGATACGCAGTATTTT
CDR3 protein: CSVRTDRGPDTQYF
V gene: TRBV29-1
J gene: TRBJ2-3
D gene: TRBD1
clone size: many

CDR3 DNA: TGCAGCGTTGAACCGTCTCATGGAGAGACCCAGTACTTC
CDR3 protein: CSVEPSHGETQYF
V gene: TRBV29-1
J gene: TRBJ2-5
D gene: -
clone size: -

CDR3 DNA: TGTGCCACCAAGACGGGACTATCTTCCTACAATGAGCAGTTCTTC
CDR3 protein: CATKTGLSSYNEQFF
V gene: TRBV6-1
J gene: TRBJ2-1
D gene: TRBD2
clone size: few

CDR3 DNA: TGCGCCAGCAGTCAAGGTCCCACCTGTTCTAGCGGCACAGATACGCAGTATTTT
CDR3 protein: CASSQGPTCSSGTDTQYF
V gene: TRBV23-1
J gene: TRBJ2-3
D gene: -
clone size: many

CDR3 DNA: TGCGCCAGCAGCCTTCCCCCCGGGACTAGCTTTGACACCGGGGAGCTGTTTTTT
CDR3 protein: CASSLPPGTSFDTGELFF
V gene: TRBV4-3
J gene: TRBJ2-2
D gene: TRBD2
clone size: few

CDR3 DNA: TGTGCCTGGAGTGCTCGGACTAGCAGACCCTACGAGCAGTACTTC
CDR3 protein: CAWSARTSRPYEQYF
V gene: TRBV30
J gene: TRBJ2-7
D gene: TRBD2
clone size: -

CDR3 DNA: TGTGCCAGCAGTGAAGAGGGGAGGGAGACCCAGTACTTC
CDR3 protein: CASSEEGRETQYF
V gene: TRBV6-4
J gene: TRBJ2-5
D gene: -
clone size: -

CDR3 DNA: TGTGCCAGCAGTGCACCCAGGGGAGGAGAGACCCAGTACTTC
CDR3 protein: CASSAPRGGETQYF
V gene: TRBV28
J gene: TRBJ2-5
D gene: -
clone size: few

CDR3 DNA: TGTGCCAGCAGCCGGGGGTGGGACAGGGGCCACGAGCAGTACTTC
CDR3 protein: CASSRGWDRGHEQYF
V gene: TRBV13
J gene: TRBJ2-7
D gene: TRBD1
clone size: -

CDR3 DNA: TGTGCCATCACCGGGGGGTCGAACACTGAAGCTTTCTTT
CDR3 protein: CAITGGSNTEAFF
V gene: TRBV10-3
J gene: TRBJ1-1
D gene: -
clone size: -

CDR3 DNA: TGTGCCAGCAGCTCCCCGGGGGGCCTCTCCTACGAGCAGTACTTC
CDR3 protein: CASSSPGGLSYEQYF
V gene: TRBV5-6
J gene: TRBJ2-7
D gene: -
clone size: -

CDR3 DNA: TGTGCCAGCAGCGAGGGACAGGGTCAGGAGACCCAGTACTTC
CDR3 protein: CASSEGQGQETQYF
V gene: TRBV7-8
J gene: TRBJ2-5
D gene: TRBD1
clone size: few

CDR3 DNA: TGTGCCGCCCTATTGCGAGAAGAGACCCAGTACTTC
CDR3 protein: CAALLREETQYF
V gene: TRBV10-3
J gene: TRBJ2-5
D gene: -
clone size: few

CDR3 DNA: TGCAGTGCTAGGGTAAGAGGGTTCGACAATCAGCCCCAGCATTTT
CDR3 protein: CSARVRGFDNQPQHF
V gene: TRBV20-1
J gene: TRBJ1-5
D gene: -
clone size: -

CDR3 DNA: TGTGCCAGCAGCTCGGAAGTCAGGGATCAAGAGACCCAGTACTTC
CDR3 protein: CASSSEVRDQETQYF
V gene: TRBV7-2
J gene: TRBJ2-5
D gene: -
clone size: few

CDR3 DNA: TGTGCCAGCAGCGGGACAGGTGCCGGGGAGCTGTTTTTT
CDR3 protein: CASSGTGAGELFF
V gene: TRBV9
J gene: TRBJ2-2
D gene: TRBD1
clone size: few

CDR3 DNA: TGTGCCAGCAGCTTAGGGCTAGCGGGCGTGGAGCAGCTCTTC
CDR3 protein: CASSLGLAGVEQLF
V gene: TRBV7-2
J gene: TRBJ2-1
D gene: TRBD2
clone size: -

CDR3 DNA: TGTGCCAGCAGCTCCCCCGGGGTAGCGTCCAAGCAGTTCTTC
CDR3 protein: CASSSPGVASKQFF
V gene: TRBV11-3
J gene: TRBJ2-1
D gene: -
clone size: few

CDR3 DNA: TGCAGTGCCAGCGCGGAGGGCTACGAGCAGTACTTC
CDR3 protein: CSASAEGYEQYF
V gene: TRBV20-1
J gene: TRBJ2-7
D gene: -
clone size: -

CDR3 DNA: TGCGCCAGCAGCCAAGAACGGTGGCAGTCCTACGAGCAGTACTTC
CDR3 protein: CASSQERWQSYEQYF
V gene: TRBV4-3
J gene: TRBJ2-7
D gene: -
clone size: -